This T cell receptor beta chain was profiled in a study of T cells after yellow fever vaccination. Study-wide findings and caveats: Most primary-vaccination clones reappeared after the booster (about 97% CD4, 75% to 90% CD8). CD4 and CD8 compartments shared a small share of clonotypes.

Via MiXCR, TCRdb re-called the 5' RACE reads, giving one row per CDR3 protein. The sample has some 560,000 distinct CDR3 sequences, roughly 21% seen once. On this clonotype: What it binds is not known.

Trimming left V 8 bases short and J 0 bases short, with 12 bases between. The CDR3 has 14 residues. Per germline, CDR1 LNHDA and CDR2 SQIVND (reference sequence). The clonotype was recovered from a young man who received the YFV17D yellow fever vaccine. The V gene is TRBV19, the J gene TRBJ2-3; D uncertain. The material sequenced was PBMCs, taken 15 days after the yellow fever booster vaccination. As DNA, the CDR3 is TGTGCCAGTCACACTACCACGAGCACAGATACGCAGTATTTT. Protein sequence: CASHTTTSTDTQYF.